This T cell receptor (beta chain) is drawn from a study of identical twins. This clonotype was observed at least ten times. TCRdb re-analysed the 5' RACE reads in MiXCR, keeping a single row per CDR3 protein. Among some 590,000 distinct CDR3 sequences listed, 9.6% were seen once. The same sample was also studied in work on yellow fever vaccine responses in identical twins.

Input material: PBMCs. This TCR derives from a woman aged 18-29 years in good health.

CDR3 in amino acids: CASSKNREDSPSSYNEQFF. CDR3 sequence (DNA): TGCGCCAGCAGCAAAAACAGAGAGGACTCACCTAGCTCCTACAATGAGCAGTTCTTC. This rearrangement joins TRBV5-1 to TRBJ2-1, with a weak D call TRBD2 (5 bases). The CDR3 totals 19 residues. Trimming shortened V by 4 bases and J by 0 bases, and 23 bases separated the two germline ends. CDR1 and CDR2 (germline): SGHRS, YFSETQ. The variable domain in full, with the rest retrieved from reference TRBV5-1 and TRBJ2-1, is KAGVTQTPRYLIKTRGQQVTLSCSPISGHRSVSWYQQTPGQGLQFLFEYFSETQRNKGNFPGRFSGRQFSNSRSEMNVSTLELGDSALYLCASSKNREDSPSSYNEQFFGPGTRLTVL.